The sequence of this TCR beta chain was determined in a study of cytomegalovirus exposure and HLA in healthy donors. The V gene end was trimmed by 1 base and the J gene end by 1 base; junction bases not matched to a gene: 1. Germline V gives CDR1 SGHNT, CDR2 YENEEA. The CDR3 runs to 15 residues. PCR amplification relied on 60 Vbeta primers (plus 13 Jbeta primers). Sequenced by immunoSEQ multiplex PCR; TCRdb stores in-frame clones only, minus some. Among some 130,000 clones listed, 65% to 80% were seen once. This clone has only a few counts. J is TRBJ2-7 and V is TRBV11-3; 10 bases are shared with TRBD1. The sequencing sample was made of PBMCs. The source is a man in his forties in good health and CMV-seropositive. CDR3 coding DNA: TGTGCCAGCAGCTTAGGGACAGGGGGTTCCTACGAGCAGTACTTC. Translation: CASSLGTGGSYEQYF.